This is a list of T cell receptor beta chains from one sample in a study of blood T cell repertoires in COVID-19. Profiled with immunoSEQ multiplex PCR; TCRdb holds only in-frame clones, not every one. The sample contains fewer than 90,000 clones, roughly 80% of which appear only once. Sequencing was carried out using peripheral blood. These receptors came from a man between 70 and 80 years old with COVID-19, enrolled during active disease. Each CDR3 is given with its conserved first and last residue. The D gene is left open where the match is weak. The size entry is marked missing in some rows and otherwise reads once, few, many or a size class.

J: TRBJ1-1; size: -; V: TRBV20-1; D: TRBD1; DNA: TGCAGTGCTAAGGACAGGGATGCTTTCTTT; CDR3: CSAKDRDAFF
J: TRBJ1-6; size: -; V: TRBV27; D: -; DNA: TGTGCCAGCAGTTCAACAGGGATCGGGTCCTATAATTCACCCCTCCACTTT; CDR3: CASSSTGIGSYNSPLHF
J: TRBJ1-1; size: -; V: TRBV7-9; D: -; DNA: TGTGCCAGCAGCTTTTCGACAGAGAACACTGAAGCTTTCTTT; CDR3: CASSFSTENTEAFF
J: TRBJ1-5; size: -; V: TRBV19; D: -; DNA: TGTGCCAGTAGTAACCAGGGTATTGGTGGCAATCAGCCCCAGCATTTT; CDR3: CASSNQGIGGNQPQHF
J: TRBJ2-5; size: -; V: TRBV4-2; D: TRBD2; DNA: TGTGCCAGCAGCCAAGATGCAGGACTAGCGGAGATGGGGGAGACCCAGTACTTC; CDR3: CASSQDAGLAEMGETQYF
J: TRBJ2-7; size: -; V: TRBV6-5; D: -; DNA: TGTGCCAGCAGTAACGCCGGGGTGAGATTCTACGAGCAGTACTTC; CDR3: CASSNAGVRFYEQYF
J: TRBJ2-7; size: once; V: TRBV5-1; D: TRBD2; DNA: TGCGCCACGGGACTAGATAACTACGAGCAGTACTTC; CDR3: CATGLDNYEQYF
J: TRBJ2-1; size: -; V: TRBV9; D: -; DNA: TGTGCCAGCAGCGTAGTAGAGGGTGAGCAGTTCTTC; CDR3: CASSVVEGEQFF
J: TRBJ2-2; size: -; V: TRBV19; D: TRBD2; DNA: TGTGCCAGTAGTATGTGGGGACTAGCGGGAGGTCGGGAGCTGTTTTTT; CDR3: CASSMWGLAGGRELFF
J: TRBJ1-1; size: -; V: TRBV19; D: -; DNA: TGTGCCAGTAGTGGGGACTTTTATGGGGCGCGCGCTGAAGCTTTCTTT; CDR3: CASSGDFYGARAEAFF
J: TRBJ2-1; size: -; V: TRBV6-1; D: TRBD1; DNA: TGTGCCAGCAGTGAACAGGGGGCTACCTACAATGAGCAGTTCTTC; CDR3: CASSEQGATYNEQFF
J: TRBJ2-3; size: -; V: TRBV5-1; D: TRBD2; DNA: TGCGCCAGCAGCTTTAGCGGGGGGGCGGCAGATACGCAGTATTTT; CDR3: CASSFSGGAADTQYF
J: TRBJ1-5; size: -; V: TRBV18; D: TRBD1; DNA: TGTGCCAGTTCGCCTCGGACAGGGTCGCTTGGCAATCAGCCCCAGCATTTT; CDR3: CASSPRTGSLGNQPQHF
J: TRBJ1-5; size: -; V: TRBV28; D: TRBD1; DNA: TGTGCCAGCAGTCGACAGGGCAGTCGGGTAAGCAATCAGCCCCAGCATTTT; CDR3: CASSRQGSRVSNQPQHF
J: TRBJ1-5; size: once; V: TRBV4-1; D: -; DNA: TGCGCCAGCAGCCAAGATCCCCGGGGCAATCAGCCCCAGCATTTT; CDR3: CASSQDPRGNQPQHF
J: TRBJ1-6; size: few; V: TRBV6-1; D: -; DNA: TGTGCCAGCAGTGAAAGTAATAAGGAGCCCCGTTCACCCCTCCACTTT; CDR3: CASSESNKEPRSPLHF
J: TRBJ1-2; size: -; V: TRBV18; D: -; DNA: TGTGCCAGCTCACCAGTTCGGGAGAGAAACTATGGCTACACCTTC; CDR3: CASSPVRERNYGYTF
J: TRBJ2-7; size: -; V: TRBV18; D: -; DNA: TGTGCCAGCTCTCCAACTGCCCCGCCAACCGAGCAGTACTTC; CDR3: CASSPTAPPTEQYF
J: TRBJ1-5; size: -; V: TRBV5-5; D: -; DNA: TGTGCCAGCAGCTTGGAGTTAGTTGTCAATCAGCCCCAGCATTTT; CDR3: CASSLELVVNQPQHF
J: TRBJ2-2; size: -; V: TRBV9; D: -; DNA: TGTGCCAGCATGAGGGGGTTGGACACCGGGGAGCTGTTTTTT; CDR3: CASMRGLDTGELFF
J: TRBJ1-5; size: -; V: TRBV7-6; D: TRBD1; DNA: TGTGCCAGCAGTTCCCGACAGGGTCAGCCCCAGCATTTT; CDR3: CASSSRQGQPQHF
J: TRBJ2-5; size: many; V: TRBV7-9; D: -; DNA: TGTGCCAGCAGCTCCCGGGGTGGAGACCAAGAGACCCAGTACTTC; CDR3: CASSSRGGDQETQYF
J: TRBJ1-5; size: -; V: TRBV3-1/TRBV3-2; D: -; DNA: TGTGCCAGCAGCCAGGGGGCCGTAGGGACAAGCAATCAGCCCCAGCATTTT; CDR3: CASSQGAVGTSNQPQHF
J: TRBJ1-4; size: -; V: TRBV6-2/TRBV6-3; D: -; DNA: TGTGCCAGCAGCCCCTGGACTGTAAAAATCGAAAAACTGTTTTTT; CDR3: CASSPWTVKIEKLFF
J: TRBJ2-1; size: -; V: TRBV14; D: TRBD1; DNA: TGTGCCAGCAGCCCGCACCGGGACAGGGGGGTTTTATACAATGAGCAGTTCTTC; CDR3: CASSPHRDRGVLYNEQFF
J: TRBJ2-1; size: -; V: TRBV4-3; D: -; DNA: TGCGCCAGCAGCCATTATACAGGGAGCTCCTACAATGAGCAGTTCTTC; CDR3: CASSHYTGSSYNEQFF